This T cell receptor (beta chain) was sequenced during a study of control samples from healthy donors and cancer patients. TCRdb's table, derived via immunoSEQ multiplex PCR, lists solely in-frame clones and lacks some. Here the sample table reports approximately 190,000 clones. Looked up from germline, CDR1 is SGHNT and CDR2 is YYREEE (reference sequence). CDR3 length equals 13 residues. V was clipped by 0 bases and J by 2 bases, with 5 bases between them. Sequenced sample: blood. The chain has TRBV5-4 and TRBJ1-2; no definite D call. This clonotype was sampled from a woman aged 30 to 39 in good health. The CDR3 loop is CASSLVGNYGYTF. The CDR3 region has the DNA TGTGCCAGCAGCTTGGTTGGAAACTATGGCTACACCTTC.